This entry lists 28 T cell receptor beta chains sequenced from one sample in a study of blood T cells in healthy people across ages. PCR was performed a second time for about 7 to 12 cycles using a sample-barcoded 5' primer and a J-beta primer mix. TCRdb passed the 5' RACE reads through MiXCR, listing each CDR3 protein once. The sample lists 730,000 or so distinct CDR3 sequences; around 40% were seen once. The material sequenced was blood. The receptors here all came from a woman in her sixties in good health.

The V gene is TRBV29-1, the J gene TRBJ2-3; 12 nucleotides match TRBD1. CDR1 SQVTM and CDR2 ANQGSEA come from the germline V gene. With V trimmed by 6 bases and J by 5 bases, 12 bases remained unmatched. This CDR3 comprises 16 residues. CDR3 nucleotide sequence: TGCAGCGTCCGCGCGGGACAGGGGGCGCGGGGAGATACGCAGTATTTT. This encodes CSVRAGQGARGDTQYF.

This sequence joins TRBV6-5 and TRBJ2-2; D is perhaps TRBD1 (6 bases). Germline values: CDR1 MNHEY, CDR2 SVGAGI. The V end was cut by 2 bases, the J end by 5 bases, with 15 bases between. CDR3 length equals 16 residues. In nucleotides, the CDR3 is TGTGCCAGCAGTTACGCTTCCCAGGGGTGGACCGGGGAGCTGTTTTTT. Its translation: CASSYASQGWTGELFF.

This clonotype appeared a single time. The CDR3 protein is CASSLDRLHSGANVLTF. The CDR3 region has the DNA TGTGCCAGCAGCTTAGATAGGCTACACTCTGGGGCCAACGTCCTGACTTTC. This rearrangement joins TRBV7-2 to TRBJ2-6, with D unresolved. The V and J ends lost 1 base and 0 bases respectively, with 10 bases between them. The CDR3 has 17 residues. Germline loops: CDR1 SGHTA, CDR2 FQGNSA. Based on the CDR3 plus reference TRBV7-2 and TRBJ2-6, the full variable domain is GAGVSQSPSNKVTEKGKDVELRCDPISGHTALYWYRQSLGQGLEFLIYFQGNSAPDKSGLPSDRFSAERTGGSVSTLTIQRTQQEDSAVYLCASSLDRLHSGANVLTFGAGSRLTVL.

The V gene is TRBV2, the J gene TRBJ2-3; possible D gene TRBD1, 6 bases. V was trimmed by 10 bases and J by 3 bases, leaving 14 bases between them. This CDR3 contains 13 residues. Germline V lookup: CDR1 SNHLY, CDR2 FYNNEI. The CDR3 nucleotides are TGTGCCACCGCTGAACAGGGTACAGATACGCAGTATTTT. Protein product: CATAEQGTDTQYF.

V usage is TRBV20-1 and J usage is TRBJ2-7, with 7 bases that match TRBD1. This CDR3 contains 14 residues. Germline trimming cut 5 bases from V and 0 bases from J; bases unmatched to any gene: 7. CDR1 is DFQATT, CDR2 SNEGSKA, per germline (reference sequence). The CDR3 is CSAPRGISSYEQYF. The CDR3 DNA reads TGCAGTGCTCCCAGGGGGATTAGCTCCTACGAGCAGTACTTC.

This clonotype has more than one count but fewer than ten. This chain joins TRBV21-1 and TRBJ2-1; TRBD1, the D gene given by the table, was not confirmed from the DNA. TRBV21-1 represents a pseudogene. The CDR3 is made up of 15 amino acids. CDR3 in DNA: TGTGCCAGCAGCGGAGGTGGGACAGGCACGGGGGAGCAGTTCTTC. Its protein product is CASSGGGTGTGEQFF.

To note about this clonotype: This may stem from a read error, because a much larger clone lies one nucleotide away. The J gene is TRBJ1-2, the V gene TRBV4-2, with D uncertain. Germline loops: CDR1 LGHNA, CDR2 YNFKEQ. The CDR3 is made up of 14 amino acids. V was cut by 4 bases and J by 3 bases, with 12 bases left in between. Here the CDR3 reads CASSPGRSDYGYTF. The CDR3 coding sequence is TGTGCCAGCAGCCCTGGCAGGAGCGACTATGGCTACACCTTC.

The chain combines TRBV12-3 or TRBV12-4 with TRBJ2-3; 15 bases map to TRBD2. CDR3 length equals 19 residues. V lost 6 bases, J lost 6 bases, and 16 bases stayed unmatched. The CDR3: CASRSVWTSGRAWNDTQYF. The CDR3, as DNA: TGTGCCAGCAGGTCGGTGTGGACTAGCGGGAGGGCCTGGAATGATACGCAGTATTTT.

This clonotype turned up a few times. The chain is built from TRBV6-2 or TRBV6-3 and TRBJ2-3; D gene ambiguous. Trimming shortened V by 7 bases and J by 2 bases, and 4 bases separated the two germline ends. This CDR3 spans 11 amino acids. The V gene's germline CDR1 is MNHEY and CDR2 SVGEGT. CDR3: CASTYTDTQYF. CDR3 nucleotide sequence: TGTGCCAGCACCTACACAGATACGCAGTATTTT.

The rearrangement uses TRBV5-1 and TRBJ2-2; 8 bases line up with TRBD1. Germline V gives CDR1 SGHRS, CDR2 YFSETQ. V shed 0 bases and J 8 bases; nucleotides not matched to a gene: 6. The CDR3 spans 15 residues. In DNA, the CDR3 is TGCGCCAGCAGCTTGGCCCAGGGGGCGACGGGGGAGCTGTTTTTT. Translation gives CASSLAQGATGELFF.

This rearrangement joins TRBV10-1 to TRBJ2-3, with 10 bases identical to TRBD2. Looked up from germline, CDR1 is WNHNN and CDR2 is SYGVQD (reference sequence). The CDR3 contains 15 residues. V gave up 7 bases and J gave up 3 bases; unmatched junction bases: 7. The CDR3 sequence: CASTPGSGGTDTQYF. For the CDR3, the DNA is TGCGCCAGCACCCCGGGTAGCGGGGGGACAGATACGCAGTATTTT.

The chain joins TRBV29-1 to TRBJ2-7, with 7 nucleotides matching TRBD1. With V trimmed by 7 bases and J by 3 bases, 3 bases remained unmatched. CDR3 size: 11 residues. Germline V CDR1 and CDR2: SQVTM, ANQGSEA. This chain's CDR3 is CSGGQLYEQYF. CDR3 DNA sequence: TGCAGCGGGGGACAGCTCTACGAGCAGTACTTC.

This clonotype was counted once. The V gene is TRBV24-1, the J gene TRBJ2-5; TRBD2 matches at 10 bases. With 7 bases clipped from V and 11 bases from J, the junction kept 9 bases outside the gene matches. The CDR3 sequence is 13 residues long. Looked up from germline, CDR1 is KGHDR and CDR2 is SFDVKD. Written as DNA, the CDR3 is TGTGCCACCAGCGGACTAGCGGTTGAGGGGCAGTACTTC. Protein sequence: CATSGLAVEGQYF.

This clonotype was picked up many times. V gene TRBV29-1 combines with J gene TRBJ2-1; the D gene is possibly TRBD2 (7 bases). Germline V gene data show CDR1 as SQVTM and CDR2 as ANQGSEA. V lost 3 bases, J lost 3 bases, and 18 bases lay in between. The CDR3 totals 16 residues. The CDR3 sequence: CSVEGGWDIYYNEQFF. CDR3 DNA: TGCAGCGTTGAGGGGGGGTGGGACATTTACTACAATGAGCAGTTCTTC.

The CDR3 spells CSARDPGLAHYNEQFF. Here the CDR3 DNA reads TGCAGTGCTAGAGATCCGGGACTAGCCCACTACAATGAGCAGTTCTTC. J is TRBJ2-1 and V is TRBV20-1; 9 positions match TRBD2. This CDR3 has 16 residues. From germline, CDR1 is DFQATT and CDR2 SNEGSKA (reference sequence). Germline trimming cut 0 bases from V and 3 bases from J; bases unmatched to any gene: 6.

The V call is TRBV2, the J call TRBJ2-5, with D perhaps assigned TRBD1 or TRBD2 (5 bases each). V lost 9 bases and J lost 5, with 22 bases in between. This CDR3 region has 15 residues. From germline, CDR1 is SNHLY and CDR2 FYNNEI. In nucleotides, the CDR3 is TGTGCCAGTAACCCCCGTTCCGGGGACGGGGAGACCCAGTACTTC. Translation: CASNPRSGDGETQYF.

The chain has TRBV28 and TRBJ2-1; no clear D gene. The J call is doubtful: the DNA matches TRBJ2-7 better. Germline-derived CDR1 and CDR2 are MDHEN and SYDVKM. The CDR3 is 16 amino acids. The DNA for the CDR3 is TGTGCCAGCAGTTTATATCTAGATGCGTCCTACAATGAGCAGTACTTC. As protein: CASSLYLDASYNEQYF.

About this clonotype itself: A much larger clone sits a single nucleotide away, making a read error possible. The chain joins TRBV5-1 to TRBJ2-7, with 8 bases lining up with TRBD1. The germline V gene encodes CDR1 SGHRS and CDR2 YFSETQ. V trimming: 3 bases; J trimming: 7 bases; junction bases outside the gene matches: 12. The CDR3 contains 15 residues. Written as DNA, the CDR3 is TGCGCCAGCAGCTCCGGGACAGGAGAAATCAATGAGCAGTACTTC. Translating gives CASSSGTGEINEQYF.

This clonotype was picked up a small number of times. V usage is TRBV28 and J usage is TRBJ2-7; 8 bases agree with TRBD1. V shed 6 bases, J shed 0 bases, and the junction held 10 bases outside the gene matches. From germline, CDR1 is MDHEN and CDR2 SYDVKM. CDR3 length equals 16 residues. The DNA of the CDR3 is TGTGCCAGCAGCCCATCCGGGACAGGTTCCTCCTACGAGCAGTACTTC. Protein: CASSPSGTGSSYEQYF.

This clonotype was found a few times. This chain uses TRBV7-9 with TRBJ2-3; 7 bases line up with TRBD1. CDR1 SEHNR and CDR2 FQNEAQ come from the germline V gene (reference sequence). The CDR3 extends over 17 amino acids. V was clipped by 5 bases and J by 2 bases; unmatched bases: 13. This chain's CDR3 is CASSLGRGQDLTDTQYF. DNA for the CDR3: TGTGCCAGCAGCCTCGGCCGCGGACAGGACCTCACAGATACGCAGTATTTT.

This clonotype was recorded once. This may arise from a read error, as a much more abundant clone is one base away. The rearrangement joins TRBV25-1 to TRBJ2-7, with D possibly called TRBD1 or TRBD2 (7 bases each). The V gene's germline CDR1 is MGHDK and CDR2 SYGVNS. Deletions cut 5 bases from V and 7 bases from J, with 15 bases between. CDR3 length: 13 amino acids. The CDR3 DNA reads as TGTGCCAGCAGTAGACAGGGAGGGGGTGAGCAGTACTTC. Amino acids: CASSRQGGGEQYF.

The chain combines TRBV24-1 with TRBJ2-3; TRBD2 matches at 9 bases. The J segment lost 1 base and the V segment lost 0 bases, leaving 1 base of the junction unmatched. Germline CDR1 KGHDR, CDR2 SFDVKD. The CDR3 spans 16 residues. In nucleotides, the CDR3 is TGTGCCACCAGTGATTTGAGGACTAGCGGCACAGATACGCAGTATTTT. This codes for CATSDLRTSGTDTQYF.

The chain couples TRBV20-1 to TRBJ2-7; weak D call: TRBD2 (5 bases). The tail of the sequence fits TRBJ2-5 better, so the J call may be wrong. CDR1 is DFQATT, CDR2 SNEGSKA, per germline (reference sequence). The CDR3 runs to 16 residues. The chain's CDR3 is CSARGLTTGMAETQYF. The CDR3 DNA is TGCAGTGCTAGGGGCCTTACGACGGGGATGGCGGAGACCCAGTACTTC.

This clonotype was counted ten times or more. The chain has TRBV5-1 and TRBJ2-3; 9 bases match TRBD1. Trimming at V came to 7 bases and at J to 6 bases, leaving 12 bases not matched to a gene. This CDR3 has 15 amino acids. Germline values: CDR1 SGHRS, CDR2 YFSETQ. For the CDR3, the DNA is TGCGCCAGCTCAAACCTGGGACAGGGCGCCGATACGCAGTATTTT. It encodes CASSNLGQGADTQYF.

The chain combines TRBV12-3 or TRBV12-4 with TRBJ2-1; no firm D call. V was shortened by 3 bases and J by 9 bases, with 15 bases between the two germline ends. The CDR3 loop spans 14 amino acids. CDR3 amino acids: CASSFQPMSLEQFF. CDR3 bases: TGTGCCAGCAGTTTCCAACCGATGTCTCTTGAGCAGTTCTTC.

The sample holds one count of this clonotype. The rearrangement uses TRBV28 and TRBJ1-2, with TRBD1 identical over 8 bases. V lost 5 bases, J lost 7 bases, and 9 bases stayed unmatched. Germline values: CDR1 MDHEN, CDR2 SYDVKM. The CDR3 totals 14 residues. The CDR3 nucleotides read TGTGCCAGCAGTCGAGAGGACAGGGTATCTGGCTACACCTTC. Amino acids: CASSREDRVSGYTF.

This clonotype was seen only a few times. This sequence joins TRBV20-1 and TRBJ1-5; no clear D gene. The CDR3 runs to 13 residues. Trimming pared 0 bases from V and 6 bases from J, leaving 9 bases between. Looked up from germline, CDR1 is DFQATT and CDR2 is SNEGSKA (reference sequence). CDR3 in DNA: TGCAGTGCTAGAGAAGGTGCTGGTCAGCCCCAGCATTTT. The encoded protein is CSAREGAGQPQHF.

The CDR3 bases are TGCGCCAGCAGCTTGTTCCGGGGTGAGCAGTTCTTC. This encodes CASSLFRGEQFF. This chain links TRBV5-1 with TRBJ2-1; D is perhaps TRBD2 (5 bases). The germline CDR1 and CDR2 sequences are SGHRS and YFSETQ. This CDR3 is built from 12 residues. The V end lost 1 base, the J end lost 9 bases, and 8 bases lay between the germline ends.